The 2 T cell receptor beta chains given below trace back to one sample, sequenced in a study of graft-versus-host responses after intestinal transplantation. The protocol was immunoSEQ multiplex PCR, while the TCRdb copy is restricted to in-frame clones and leaves out a portion. The top ten clones hold more than 3% of a sample with 95,000 to 150,000 clones, 90% to 95% of them seen once. No antigen has been assigned to these receptors. This specimen consisted of unstimulated CD8+ T cells sorted from spleen or lymph node cells, obtained before intestinal transplant. The receptors come from a human donor who received an intestinal transplant.

The chain couples TRBV7-8 to TRBJ2-1, with unresolved D. Per the germline V gene, CDR1 is SGHVS and CDR2 is FQNEAQ. Trimming left V 5 bases short and J 3 bases short, with 8 bases between. This CDR3 is 13 amino acids long. The CDR3 region has the DNA TGTGCCAGCAGCCCCTCCAGCTACAATGAGCAGTTCTTC. Amino acids: CASSPSSYNEQFF.

The rearrangement links TRBV28 to TRBJ2-7; D is possibly TRBD1 (5 bases). CDR3 length equals 12 residues. CDR1 MDHEN and CDR2 SYDVKM come from the germline V gene. Trimming cost V 3 bases and J 2 bases, with 5 bases left between them. CDR3 DNA sequence: TGTGCCAGCAGTTTGACAGCCTACGAGCAGTACTTC. Translated, it gives CASSLTAYEQYF. Full variable domain (remainder filled in from reference TRBV28 and TRBJ2-7): DVKVTQSSRYLVKRTGEKVFLECVQDMDHENMFWYRQDPGLGLRLIYFSYDVKMKEKGDIPEGYSVSREKKERFSLILESASTNQTSMYLCASSLTAYEQYFGPGTRLTVT.